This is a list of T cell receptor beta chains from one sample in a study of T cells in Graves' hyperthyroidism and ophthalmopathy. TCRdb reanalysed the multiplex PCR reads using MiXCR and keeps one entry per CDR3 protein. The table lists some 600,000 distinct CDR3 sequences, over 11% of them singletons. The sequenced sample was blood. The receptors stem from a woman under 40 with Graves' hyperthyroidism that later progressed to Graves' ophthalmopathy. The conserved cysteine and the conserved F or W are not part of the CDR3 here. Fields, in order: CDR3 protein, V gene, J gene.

ASSQAGEADTQY,TRBV4-3,TRBJ2-3
AWKGDNSYEQY,TRBV30,TRBJ2-7
ASSPLEGNEQF,TRBV18,TRBJ2-1
SVAAGPANNEQF,TRBV29-1,TRBJ2-1
ASSSTTQETQY,TRBV7-9,TRBJ2-5
ASSRRDEETQY,TRBV5-1,TRBJ2-3
ASSFGQQGIYGYT,TRBV11-3,TRBJ1-2
ASTEGELAGTYNEQF,TRBV28,TRBJ2-1
ASSLLVGTNTGELF,TRBV27,TRBJ2-2
ASSLGTTLPRHEQY,TRBV27,TRBJ2-7
ASSPSLGGRGGNQPQH,TRBV7-8,TRBJ1-5
ASSIRGSSTEAF,TRBV19,TRBJ1-1
AWSVLSDGYT,TRBV30,TRBJ1-2
ASTPTGRAGELF,TRBV7-3,TRBJ2-2
ASSLELAGGVYEQF,TRBV11-2,TRBJ2-1
ATSVSSGPYNEQF,TRBV24-1,TRBJ2-1
AEAVAGASTSTDTQY,TRBV11-2,TRBJ2-3
ASSLNPGTSSYNEQF,TRBV28,TRBJ2-1
ARLWTDTQY,TRBV30,TRBJ2-3
ASSRTSGISSEQY,TRBV6-1,TRBJ2-7
ACGEAF,TRBV28,TRBJ1-1
ASSAQGGNQPQH,TRBV6-1,TRBJ1-5
ASSRSTLGSGSDTQY,TRBV4-2,TRBJ2-3
AWATGGAETQY,TRBV30,TRBJ2-5